This TCR beta chain was sequenced for a study of blood T cells in healthy people across ages. Peripheral blood was drawn, about 10 milliliters per donor. A sample-barcoded 5' primer and a J-beta primer mix were used in a second PCR of roughly 7 to 11 cycles. TCRdb independently ran MiXCR on the 5' RACE reads; one entry per CDR3 protein. This sample has 870,000 or so distinct CDR3 sequences, with 29% found just once. The source of this sequence is a woman aged 80 or older in good health. Sequencing was done on a sample of blood.

The CDR3 DNA reads as TGTGCCATCAGTGAGGGGAGGCCCAATCAGCCCCAGCATTTT. Amino acid sequence: CAISEGRPNQPQHF. This sequence joins TRBV10-3 and TRBJ1-5, with no clear D. Germline lookup yields CDR1 ENHRY and CDR2 SYGVKD. V lost 2 bases and J 3 bases, leaving 8 bases between the germline ends. The CDR3 loop spans 14 amino acids.